Below, 8 T cell receptor beta chains from the same sample are listed, as sequenced in a study of blood T cell repertoires in COVID-19. Clones were sequenced by immunoSEQ multiplex PCR, and TCRdb holds only the in-frame ones, with some missing. The sample contains over 15,000 clones, roughly 87% of which appear only once. The sequencing input was peripheral blood. These receptors were taken from a man in his sixties with active COVID-19.

J is TRBJ1-3 and V is TRBV19; D uncertain. The CDR3 has 14 amino acids. Germline-derived CDR1 and CDR2 are LNHDA and SQIVND (reference sequence). The V end was cut by 1 base, the J end by 4 bases, with 8 bases between. In DNA form, the CDR3 reads TGTGCCAGTAGTATAGGAGGGCTAGGAAACACCATATATTTT. This encodes CASSIGGLGNTIYF.

The chain recombines TRBV29-1 with TRBJ2-1, with D maybe TRBD2 (6 bases). The length of the CDR3 is 12 residues. Germline CDR1 SQVTM, CDR2 ANQGSEA. Trimming left V 0 bases short and J 7 bases short, with 7 bases between. CDR3 sequence: CSVEEAGNEQFF. The DNA of the CDR3 is TGCAGCGTTGAAGAGGCGGGAAATGAGCAGTTCTTC.

The chain recombines TRBV7-3 with TRBJ2-7; 7 bases align to TRBD1. The CDR3 is made up of 13 amino acids. In germline, CDR1 is SGHTA, CDR2 FQGTGA. The V segment lost 4 bases and the J segment 3 bases; nucleotides outside the gene matches: 3. CDR3 DNA sequence: TGTGCCAGCAGCTCCTCAGGGGGCTACGAGCAGTACTTC. Residues: CASSSSGGYEQYF.

The CDR3 bases are TGTGCCAGCAGCTTAGTTATTGTCGGGAGAGATACCGGGGAGCTGTTTTTT. Translation: CASSLVIVGRDTGELFF. The chain recombines TRBV11-2 with TRBJ2-2; possible D gene TRBD2, 6 bases. V dropped 1 base and J dropped 5 bases, with 17 bases sitting between them. The CDR3 is 17 amino acids. Looked up from germline, CDR1 is SGHAT and CDR2 is FQNNGV.

The V call is TRBV11-2, the J call TRBJ2-1; D not certain. V was trimmed by 5 bases and J by 3 bases, leaving 11 bases between them. Germline assignment: CDR1 SGHAT and CDR2 FQNNGV. The length of the CDR3 is 14 residues. CDR3: CASSPQVNYNEQFF. As DNA, the CDR3 is TGTGCCAGCAGCCCACAAGTAAACTACAATGAGCAGTTCTTC.

This chain joins TRBV11-2 and TRBJ2-6; D is uncertain. This CDR3 has 13 amino acids. CDR1 and CDR2 (germline): SGHAT, FQNNGV. V shed 7 bases and J shed 0 bases, with 4 bases lying between them. The CDR3 reads CASTPSGANVLTF. The CDR3 nucleotides read TGTGCCAGCACTCCCTCTGGGGCCAACGTCCTGACTTTC.

This clone was recorded once. The CDR3 is CAGGTGGYHEQYF. In DNA form, the CDR3 reads TGTGCCGGGGGGACAGGGGGCTATCACGAGCAGTACTTC. The gene calls are TRBV21-1 and TRBJ2-7; the table's TRBD1 call for D was not verified on the DNA. TRBV21-1 corresponds to a pseudogene. The CDR3 sequence is 13 residues long.

This clone was seen a handful of times. This chain connects TRBV3-1 (or the pseudogene TRBV3-2) to TRBJ1-4; maybe TRBD1 (5 bases). The CDR3 sequence is 16 residues long. Trimming shortened V by 2 bases and J by 3 bases, and 13 bases separated the two germline ends. Per germline, CDR1 LGHDT and CDR2 YNNKEL (reference sequence). The CDR3 region is CASSQSGDSSNEKLFF. In DNA form, the CDR3 reads TGTGCCAGCAGCCAATCGGGAGACAGTTCTAATGAAAAACTGTTTTTT.